This T cell receptor beta chain originates from a study of early T cells in non-severe SARS-CoV-2 infection. For the study at large: The chains were unpaired, and the sequenced material was bulk RNA from unsorted whole blood. Findings and caveats of the study: Anti-spike CD8 specificities were favored by VDJdb matching, whose results missed private and CD4 specificities.

The V end was cut by 3 bases, the J end by 4 bases, with 6 bases between. The CDR3 consists of 12 residues. CDR1 and CDR2 from the germline V gene are LGHDT and YNNKEL (reference sequence). Attachment of unique molecular identifiers to individual cDNA molecules was performed. TCRdb called the 5' RACE reads again in MiXCR, with one record for every CDR3 protein. The sample lists some 67,000 distinct CDR3 sequences; under 15% were seen once. This clonotype was counted many times. The antigen is undetermined. The receptor was isolated from an adult who was a healthcare worker with PCR-confirmed SARS-CoV-2 infection or an uninfected control (not recorded which). The rearrangement links TRBV3-1 to TRBJ1-2, with unresolved D. The specimen was whole blood. CDR3 in DNA: TGTGCCAGCAGCCAGGGAACCTATGGCTACACCTTC. It is translated as CASSQGTYGYTF.